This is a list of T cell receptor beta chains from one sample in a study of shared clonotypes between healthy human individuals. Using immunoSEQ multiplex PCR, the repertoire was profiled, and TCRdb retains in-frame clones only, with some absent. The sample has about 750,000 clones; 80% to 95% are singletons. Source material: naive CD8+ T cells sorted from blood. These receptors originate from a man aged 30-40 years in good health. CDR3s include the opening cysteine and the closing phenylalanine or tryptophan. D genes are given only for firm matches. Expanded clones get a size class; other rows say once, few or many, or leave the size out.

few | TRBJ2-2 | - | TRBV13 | CASSYMGTGELFF | TGTGCCAGCAGCTACATGGGGACCGGGGAGCTGTTTTTT
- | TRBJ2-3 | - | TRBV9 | CASSVGLGGAREDTQYF | TGTGCCAGCAGCGTGGGTTTAGGCGGAGCCCGGGAAGATACGCAGTATTTT
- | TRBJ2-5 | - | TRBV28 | CASSLGVDVQETQYF | TGTGCCAGCAGTTTAGGCGTCGACGTCCAAGAGACCCAGTACTTC
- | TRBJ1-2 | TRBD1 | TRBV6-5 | CASSYSLTGSYGYTF | TGTGCCAGCAGTTACTCTTTGACAGGGTCCTATGGCTACACCTTC
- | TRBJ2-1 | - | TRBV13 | CASSRDTPEFF | TGTGCCAGCAGCCGGGACACCCCTGAGTTCTTC
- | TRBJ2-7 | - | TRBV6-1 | CASSDYDRLYEQYF | TGTGCCAGCAGTGACTACGACAGGCTCTACGAGCAGTACTTC
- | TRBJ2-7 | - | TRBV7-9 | CASSEGSIQYF | TGTGCCAGCAGCGAGGGCAGTATTCAGTACTTC
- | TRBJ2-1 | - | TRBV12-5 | CASGLETEINEQFF | TGTGCTAGTGGTTTGGAAACAGAAATCAATGAGCAGTTCTTC
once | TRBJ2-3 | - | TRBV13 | CASSEISGRTDTQYF | TGTGCCAGCAGCGAGATCAGCGGGCGCACAGATACGCAGTATTTT
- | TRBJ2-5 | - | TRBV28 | CASSNLVPQGRETQYF | TGTGCCAGCAGTAATCTCGTCCCCCAGGGGAGAGAGACCCAGTACTTC
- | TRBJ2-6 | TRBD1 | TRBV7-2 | CASSFGTDHGWGANVLTF | TGTGCCAGCAGCTTTGGGACAGATCACGGATGGGGGGCCAACGTCCTGACTTTC
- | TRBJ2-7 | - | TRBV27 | CASSLAEGSIRYEQYF | TGTGCCAGCAGTTTGGCGGAGGGGTCCATCAGATACGAGCAGTACTTC
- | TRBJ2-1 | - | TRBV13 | CASSLVPGEGDNEQFF | TGTGCCAGCAGCTTAGTCCCGGGAGAGGGTGACAATGAGCAGTTCTTC
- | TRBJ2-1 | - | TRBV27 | CASSSDYTRYNEQFF | TGTGCCAGCAGTTCCGATTATACCCGCTACAATGAGCAGTTCTTC
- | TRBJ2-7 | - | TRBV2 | CASDRVTVHEQYF | TGTGCCAGCGACCGGGTCACCGTCCACGAGCAGTACTTC
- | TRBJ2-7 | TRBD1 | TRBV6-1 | CASSVQGTGAYEQYF | TGTGCCAGCAGTGTCCAAGGGACAGGGGCCTACGAGCAGTACTTC
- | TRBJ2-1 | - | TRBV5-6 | CASSQTGTREQFF | TGTGCCAGCAGCCAGACCGGGACACGTGAGCAGTTCTTC
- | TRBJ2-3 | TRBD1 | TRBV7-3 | CASSLGVWDRVTDTQYF | TGTGCCAGCAGCTTAGGGGTGTGGGACAGGGTCACAGATACGCAGTATTTT
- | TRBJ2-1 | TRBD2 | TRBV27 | CASSLQLAGGDWSYNEQFF | TGTGCCAGCAGTTTGCAACTAGCGGGAGGGGACTGGTCCTACAATGAGCAGTTCTTC
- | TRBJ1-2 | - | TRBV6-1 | CASSAGSEVARYTF | TGTGCCAGCAGTGCCGGTTCAGAGGTCGCACGTTACACCTTC
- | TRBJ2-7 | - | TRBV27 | CASGPPGSTRNEQYF | TGTGCCAGCGGCCCTCCAGGGTCTACTAGGAACGAGCAGTACTTC
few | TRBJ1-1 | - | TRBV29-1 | CSVGYMGTEAFF | TGCAGCGTGGGGTACATGGGGACTGAAGCTTTCTTT
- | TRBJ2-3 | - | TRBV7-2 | CASSSTRGSSADTQYF | TGTGCCAGCAGCTCAACTAGGGGAAGCAGCGCAGATACGCAGTATTTT
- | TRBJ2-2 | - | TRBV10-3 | CAISESRTENTGELFF | TGTGCCATCAGTGAGTCTCGGACGGAGAACACCGGGGAGCTGTTTTTT
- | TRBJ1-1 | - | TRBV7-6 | CASSLEAWGNTEAFF | TGTGCCAGCAGCTTAGAGGCCTGGGGGAACACTGAAGCTTTCTTT
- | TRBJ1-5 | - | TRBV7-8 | CASSLYPNIPQPQHF | TGTGCCAGCAGCTTATATCCAAATATTCCTCAGCCCCAGCATTTT
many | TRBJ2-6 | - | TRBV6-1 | CASSATDSGANVLTF | TGTGCCAGCAGTGCTACAGACTCTGGGGCCAACGTCCTGACTTTC
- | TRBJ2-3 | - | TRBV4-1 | CASSQVLRGDTQYF | TGCGCCAGCAGCCAAGTCTTGCGGGGAGATACGCAGTATTTT
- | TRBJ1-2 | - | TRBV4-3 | CASSQDRGRVYGYTF | TGCGCCAGCAGCCAAGATCGTGGACGGGTCTATGGCTACACCTTC
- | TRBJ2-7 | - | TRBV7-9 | CASSLTSRERVYEQYF | TGTGCCAGCAGCTTAACCTCCCGGGAGAGGGTCTACGAGCAGTACTTC
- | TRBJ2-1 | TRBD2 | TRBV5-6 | CASSSAGGSWDEQFF | TGTGCCAGCAGCTCAGCGGGAGGATCTTGGGATGAGCAGTTCTTC
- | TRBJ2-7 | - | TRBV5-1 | CASSLYREPVYEQYF | TGCGCCAGCAGCTTATACAGGGAACCCGTCTACGAGCAGTACTTC
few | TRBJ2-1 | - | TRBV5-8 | CASSSGQTRKVGEQFF | TGTGCCAGCAGCTCTGGACAGACGAGGAAGGTGGGTGAGCAGTTCTTC
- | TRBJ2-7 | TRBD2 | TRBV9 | CASSRSGSLDEQYF | TGTGCCAGCAGCCGTAGCGGGAGTCTTGACGAGCAGTACTTC
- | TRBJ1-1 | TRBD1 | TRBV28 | CASSRTGMNTEAFF | TGTGCCAGCAGTAGGACAGGAATGAACACTGAAGCTTTCTTT
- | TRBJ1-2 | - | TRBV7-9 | CASSLDGGAHGYTF | TGTGCCAGCAGCTTAGACGGGGGCGCGCATGGCTACACCTTC
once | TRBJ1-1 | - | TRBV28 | CASSLLRYTEAFF | TGTGCCAGCAGCCTACTGAGGTACACTGAAGCTTTCTTT
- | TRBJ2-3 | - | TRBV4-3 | CASSQVEPGTTQYF | TGCGCCAGCAGCCAAGTAGAGCCCGGGACTACGCAGTATTTT
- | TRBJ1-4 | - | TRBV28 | CASSRRTVPNEKLFF | TGTGCCAGCAGCCGAAGGACAGTACCTAATGAAAAACTGTTTTTT
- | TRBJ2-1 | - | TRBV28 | CASTGQHTSYNEQFF | TGTGCCAGCACCGGACAGCACACATCCTACAATGAGCAGTTCTTC
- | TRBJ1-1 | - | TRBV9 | CASSVEGLNTEAFF | TGTGCCAGCAGCGTAGAGGGGTTGAACACTGAAGCTTTCTTT
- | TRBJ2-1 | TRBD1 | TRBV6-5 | CASSYGRGRVNEQFF | TGTGCCAGCAGTTATGGCAGGGGGCGCGTCAATGAGCAGTTCTTC
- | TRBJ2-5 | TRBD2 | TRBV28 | CASTSEREGQETQYF | TGTGCCAGCACCTCCGAGCGGGAGGGGCAAGAGACCCAGTACTTC
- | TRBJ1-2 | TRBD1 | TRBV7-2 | CASSPHEGDRGVYGYTF | TGTGCCAGCAGCCCTCACGAAGGGGACAGGGGGGTCTATGGCTACACCTTC
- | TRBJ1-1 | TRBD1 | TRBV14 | CASSQDLGRGLPPEDTEAFF | TGTGCCAGCAGCCAAGATTTGGGCAGGGGGCTTCCCCCAGAGGACACTGAAGCTTTCTTT
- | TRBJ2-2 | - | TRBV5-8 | CASSLAAGELFF | TGTGCCAGCAGCCTAGCAGCCGGGGAGCTGTTTTTT
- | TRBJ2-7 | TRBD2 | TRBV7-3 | CASSLGGSMYEQYF | TGTGCCAGCAGCTTAGGCGGGAGTATGTACGAGCAGTACTTC
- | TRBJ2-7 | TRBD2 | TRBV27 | CASSTGLAGIYDEQYF | TGTGCCAGCAGTACGGGACTAGCGGGAATCTACGACGAGCAGTACTTC
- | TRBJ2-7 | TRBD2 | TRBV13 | CASSSSPGGSGNEQYF | TGTGCCAGCAGCTCGTCCCCTGGCGGGAGCGGCAACGAGCAGTACTTC
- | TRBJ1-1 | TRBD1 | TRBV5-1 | CASRIQGSVTEAFF | TGCGCCAGCAGGATACAGGGGAGCGTCACTGAAGCTTTCTTT
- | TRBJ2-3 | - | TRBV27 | CASSLSPGGGSTDTQYF | TGTGCCAGCAGTTTATCCCCCGGGGGCGGTAGCACAGATACGCAGTATTTT
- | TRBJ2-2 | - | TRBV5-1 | CASSPFAGSNTGELFF | TGCGCCAGCAGCCCCTTTGCGGGGTCGAACACCGGGGAGCTGTTTTTT
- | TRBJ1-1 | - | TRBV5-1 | CASSSGRANTEAFF | TGCGCCAGCAGCTCAGGCAGGGCGAACACTGAAGCTTTCTTT
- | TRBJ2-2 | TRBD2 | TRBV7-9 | CASSPPGVAGGGTGELFF | TGTGCCAGCAGCCCTCCTGGGGTAGCGGGAGGAGGCACCGGGGAGCTGTTTTTT
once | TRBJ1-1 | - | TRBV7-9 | CASRHTGDPEAFF | TGTGCCAGCAGGCACACGGGGGATCCTGAAGCTTTCTTT
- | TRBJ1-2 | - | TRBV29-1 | CSVQGGYGYTF | TGCAGCGTTCAGGGCGGCTATGGCTACACCTTC
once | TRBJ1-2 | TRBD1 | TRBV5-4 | CASRPRTGAPDYGYTF | TGTGCCAGCAGACCCAGGACAGGGGCCCCGGACTATGGCTACACCTTC
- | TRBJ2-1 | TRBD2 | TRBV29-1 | CSVEGLAGEDEQFF | TGCAGCGTTGAGGGACTAGCGGGAGAAGATGAGCAGTTCTTC
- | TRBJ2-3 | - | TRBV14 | CASSPWRASTDTQYF | TGTGCCAGCAGCCCCTGGCGGGCCTCCACAGATACGCAGTATTTT
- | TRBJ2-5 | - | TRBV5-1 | CASSWRQPQETQYF | TGCGCCAGCAGCTGGCGACAGCCCCAAGAGACCCAGTACTTC